Each of the 24 T cell receptor beta chains below was sequenced from the same sample in a study of T cell repertoires in cytomegalovirus infection. The antigens of these receptors remain unknown. TCRdb processed the reads anew with MiXCR; each CDR3 protein has one entry. The sample has around 310,000 distinct CDR3 sequences; about 29% are singletons. This material consisted of cultured PBMCs, taken from culture after CMV antigen stimulation. These receptors were obtained from a human donor in good health (CMV status not recorded). Some clones in this sample may be carry-over from other donors' samples.

This clonotype was seen only a few times. The chain combines TRBV23-1 with TRBJ2-1, with D possibly TRBD2 on 6 matching bases. TRBV23-1 is filed as an ORF, its function uncertain. The CDR3 loop spans 16 amino acids. V was cut by 0 bases and J by 2 bases, with 11 bases left in between. The CDR3 sequence is CASSQSGGETYNEQFF. CDR3 in DNA: TGCGCCAGCAGTCAATCGGGGGGAGAAACCTACAATGAGCAGTTCTTC.

In this sample, this clonotype turned up a few times. The J gene is TRBJ1-3, the V gene TRBV7-8; the D is unclear. The CDR3 spans 15 residues. V was trimmed by 8 bases and J by 0 bases, leaving 14 bases between them. Germline V CDR1 and CDR2: SGHVS, FQNEAQ. CDR3 region: CASRPTRSSGNTIYF. In DNA form, the CDR3 reads TGTGCCAGCCGTCCGACACGCTCCTCTGGAAACACCATATATTTT.

V usage is TRBV18 and J usage is TRBJ2-7; D possibly uses TRBD1 or TRBD2 (6 bases each). Germline V gene lookup returns CDR1 KGHSH and CDR2 LQKENI. Trimming removed 2 bases from V and 5 bases from J, with 13 bases in between. This CDR3 is built from 14 residues. CDR3 nucleotides: TGTGCCAGCTCACCAAGCAGGGGAGGCCACGAGCAGTACTTC. Translation gives CASSPSRGGHEQYF.

The sample holds a few counts of this clonotype. V usage is TRBV6-5 and J usage is TRBJ2-5, with D tentatively TRBD1 (6 bases). V lost 0 bases and J 5 bases, leaving 10 bases between the germline ends. CDR3 length: 14 residues. CDR1 MNHEY and CDR2 SVGAGI come from the germline V gene. The DNA of the CDR3 is TGTGCCAGCAGTTACTCGGCGAGGGGGGAGACCCAGTACTTC. Protein product: CASSYSARGETQYF.

The chain has TRBV14 and TRBJ2-1; 15 bases are shared with TRBD2. Germline V gene lookup returns CDR1 SGHDN and CDR2 FVKESK. The CDR3 extends over 19 amino acids. J gave up 7 bases and V 0 bases, and 10 bases lay outside the gene matches. DNA for the CDR3: TGTGCCAGCAGCCAAGATGTCGGGACTAGCGGGAGGAGGAGGAATGAGCAGTTCTTC. Translation: CASSQDVGTSGRRRNEQFF.

The CDR3 loop reads CASSLEVEAGELFF. Here the CDR3 DNA reads TGTGCCAGCAGTTTAGAGGTGGAAGCCGGGGAGCTGTTTTTT. This chain uses TRBV12-3 or TRBV12-4 with TRBJ2-2; unclear D gene. This CDR3 has 14 amino acids. Trimming took 1 base from V and 6 from J, leaving 9 bases between them.

The table lists this clonotype with a few counts. The chain recombines TRBV6-5 with TRBJ2-7; either TRBD1 or TRBD2 may supply D (5 bases each). This CDR3 spans 14 amino acids. From germline, CDR1 is MNHEY and CDR2 SVGAGI. The V and J ends lost 5 bases and 2 bases respectively, with 13 bases between them. The CDR3 is CASSPRDVAYEQYF. DNA of the CDR3: TGTGCCAGCAGTCCCCGGGACGTAGCCTACGAGCAGTACTTC.

This clonotype was seen a handful of times. This chain links TRBV20-1 with TRBJ2-7, with D tentatively TRBD2 (6 bases). CDR3 length equals 13 residues. V was cut by 3 bases and J by 1 base, with 10 bases left in between. The germline V gene encodes CDR1 DFQATT and CDR2 SNEGSKA (reference sequence). In DNA form, the CDR3 reads TGCAGTGCTAGGCGTGGGGGGTCCTACGAGCAGTACTTC. Translation: CSARRGGSYEQYF.

This sequence joins TRBV6-8 and TRBJ2-4; possible D gene TRBD2, 7 bases. The CDR3 length is 12 residues. Trimming removed 5 bases at V and 8 bases at J, with 10 bases between. Germline CDR1 and CDR2: MNHGY and SAAAGT. This chain's CDR3 is CASSRGGHIQYF. CDR3 DNA sequence: TGTGCCAGCAGTAGGGGGGGACACATTCAGTACTTC.

This clonotype appeared a few times. The chain combines TRBV4-1 with TRBJ1-1; D gene unclear. Germline assignment: CDR1 MGHRA and CDR2 YSYEKL. V shed 2 bases and J shed 7 bases, with 8 bases lying between them. The CDR3 sequence is 12 residues long. Here the CDR3 DNA reads TGCGCCAGCAGCCAACCGGGAGATGAAGCTTTCTTT. Translated, it gives CASSQPGDEAFF.

The rearrangement joins TRBV19 to TRBJ2-1; TRBD2 matches at 15 bases. Germline assignment: CDR1 LNHDA and CDR2 SQIVND (reference sequence). The V gene end was trimmed by 2 bases and the J gene end by 13 bases; junction bases not matched to a gene: 3. The CDR3 runs to 14 residues. CDR3 sequence (DNA): TGTGCCAGTAGTATAATGGGACTAGCGGGAGGCCAGTTCTTC. This translates into CASSIMGLAGGQFF.

In this sample, this clonotype turned up many times. An end of the junction does not agree with germline; a read error may underlie this. The chain combines TRBV5-1 with TRBJ1-1; 7 bases align to TRBD1. Per the germline V gene, CDR1 is SGHRS and CDR2 is YFSETQ. The CDR3 runs to 14 residues. DNA of the CDR3: TGTGCCAGCAGCTTAGGGGGCAGGGACACTGAAGCTTTCTTT. This gives the protein CASSLGGRDTEAFF.

The table lists this clonotype with many counts. The chain combines TRBV6-1 with TRBJ2-5; 8 bases map to TRBD2. The CDR3 runs 18 residues. Losses at the gene ends were 2 bases for V and 4 bases for J; bases not matched to a gene: 15. Germline CDR1 MNHNS, CDR2 SASEGT. This CDR3 is CASSESLTGGAVGETQYF. The DNA of the CDR3 is TGTGCCAGCAGTGAAAGCCTCACCGGGGGGGCTGTGGGAGAGACCCAGTACTTC.

V is TRBV29-1 and J is TRBJ2-3; TRBD2 agrees at 10 bases. This CDR3 has 16 residues. CDR1 SQVTM and CDR2 ANQGSEA come from the germline V gene. Trimming took 0 bases from V and 7 from J; bases not matched to a gene: 10. This CDR3 reads CSVEDEPSGRRNTQYF. CDR3 in DNA: TGCAGCGTTGAAGATGAGCCTAGCGGGAGACGGAATACGCAGTATTTT.

The chain recombines TRBV12-3 or TRBV12-4 with TRBJ1-6; 8 bases are shared with TRBD1. V was clipped by 4 bases and J by 9 bases; unmatched bases: 14. The CDR3 contains 17 residues. Here the CDR3 DNA reads TGTGCCAGCAGTTGCAGGGGGCGTGGGGCCAGGGGTTCACCCCTCCACTTT. As protein: CASSCRGRGARGSPLHF.

The V and J genes are TRBV7-9 and TRBJ1-4; TRBD1 aligns across 8 bases. This CDR3 comprises 14 residues. J gave up 6 bases and V 3 bases, and 3 bases lay outside the gene matches. Germline CDR1 and CDR2: SEHNR and FQNEAQ (reference sequence). This CDR3 reads CASSFEGQDEKLFF. The CDR3 DNA sequence: TGTGCCAGCAGCTTTGAGGGACAGGATGAAAAACTGTTTTTT. Full variable domain (rest looked up from reference TRBV7-9 and TRBJ1-4): DTGVSQNPRHKITKRGQNVTFRCDPISEHNRLYWYRQTLGQGPEFLTYFQNEAQLEKSRLLSDRFSAERPKGSFSTLEIQRTEQGDSAMYLCASSFEGQDEKLFFGSGTQLSVL.

Comments on this clonotype: An end of the junction does not agree with germline; a read error may underlie this. This rearrangement joins TRBV6-6 to TRBJ2-7; 7 bases align to TRBD1. The germline CDR1 and CDR2 sequences are MNHNY and SVGAGI (reference sequence). The CDR3 covers 16 residues. The CDR3 is CATSDRVVEAIYEQYF. The CDR3 DNA sequence: TGTGCCACCAGTGACAGGGTGGTAGAGGCGATCTACGAGCAGTACTTC.

The V gene is TRBV7-3, the J gene TRBJ2-2, with no clear D. This CDR3 has 14 residues. Germline V gene sequence: CDR1 SGHTA, CDR2 FQGTGA. V lost 5 bases and J lost 2, with 9 bases in between. CDR3 amino acids: CASSHDTNTGELFF. Written as DNA, the CDR3 is TGTGCCAGCAGCCACGACACAAACACCGGGGAGCTGTTTTTT. The full variable domain, its missing parts supplied by reference TRBV7-3 and TRBJ2-2, is GAGVSQTPSNKVTEKGKYVELRCDPISGHTALYWYRQSLGQGPEFLIYFQGTGAADDSGLPNDRFFAVRPEGSVSTLKIQRTERGDSAVYLCASSHDTNTGELFFGEGSRLTVL.

This clonotype has a handful of counts. CDR3 protein: CASSIRAGRKNTEAFF. CDR3 nucleotides: TGTGCCAGTAGTATAAGGGCCGGACGGAAGAACACTGAAGCTTTCTTT. The rearrangement links TRBV19 to TRBJ1-1; no clear D. V gave up 2 bases and J gave up 1 base, with 14 bases separating them. The CDR3 loop spans 16 amino acids. Germline CDR1 is LNHDA and CDR2 is SQIVND (reference sequence). The whole variable domain, filled in from reference TRBV19 and TRBJ1-1, reads DGGITQSPKYLFRKEGQNVTLSCEQNLNHDAMYWYRQDPGQGLRLIYYSQIVNDFQKGDIAEGYSVSREKKESFPLTVTSAQKNPTAFYLCASSIRAGRKNTEAFFGQGTRLTVV.

This clonotype was seen ten or more times. The chain is built from TRBV12-3 or TRBV12-4 and TRBJ2-3, with D tentatively TRBD2 (6 bases). Trimming removed 6 bases at V and 4 bases at J, with 14 bases between. The CDR3 contains 14 residues. CDR3 in amino acids: CASRRDGGSDTQYF. CDR3 coding DNA: TGTGCCAGCAGAAGGGACGGAGGGTCAGATACGCAGTATTTT.

This clonotype has a handful of counts. The chain recombines TRBV7-2 with TRBJ1-5; D call uncertain. V lost 5 bases and J 3 bases, leaving 8 bases between the germline ends. Germline assignment: CDR1 SGHTA and CDR2 FQGNSA. The CDR3 runs to 13 residues. The CDR3 nucleotides read TGTGCCAGCAGCCTGGCTTACAATCAGCCCCAGCATTTT. Translating gives CASSLAYNQPQHF.

The chain employs TRBV27 and TRBJ1-1, with 8 bases matching TRBD1. V lost 7 bases, J lost 4 bases, and 11 bases stayed unmatched. Germline assignment: CDR1 MNHEY and CDR2 SMNVEV (reference sequence). This CDR3 spans 15 amino acids. The CDR3 loop is CASTLSGGQFTEAFF. CDR3 DNA sequence: TGTGCCAGCACCCTATCAGGGGGCCAGTTCACTGAAGCTTTCTTT.

The chain carries TRBV4-2 and TRBJ2-5; unclear D gene. CDR1 is LGHNA and CDR2 is YNFKEQ in the germline V gene. V lost 3 bases and J 5 bases, leaving 13 bases between the germline ends. The CDR3 totals 14 residues. In nucleotides, the CDR3 is TGTGCCAGCAGCCAGAACGGCTACGGGGAGACCCAGTACTTC. Protein sequence: CASSQNGYGETQYF.

The gene calls are TRBV7-8 and TRBJ1-2; a weak D match, TRBD1 (6 bases). V was trimmed by 5 bases and J by 4 bases, leaving 20 bases between them. Germline CDR1 reads SGHVS; CDR2 reads FQNEAQ. The CDR3 has 16 amino acids. This CDR3 reads CASSLGGLLGGYGYTF. The CDR3 nucleotides are TGTGCCAGCAGCCTAGGGGGTCTTCTGGGGGGCTATGGCTACACCTTC.